A selection of T cell receptor beta chains follows, all from one sample in a study of cytomegalovirus exposure and HLA in healthy donors. Clones were sequenced by immunoSEQ multiplex PCR, and TCRdb holds only the in-frame ones, with some missing. The sample shows more than 85,000 clones, over 80% of them seen only once. The sequencing sample was made of PBMCs. The receptors shown here come from a man between 35 and 55 years old in good health and CMV-seronegative. Both conserved end residues are part of each CDR3. Each record gives: J gene, clone size, V gene, D gene, CDR3 protein, CDR3 DNA. The D gene is left open where the match is weak. Size tells how often a clone was seen (once, few, many) or the class of an expanded clone, and some rows leave it out.

TRBJ1-4 | NA | TRBV19 | NA | CASSIRGGDITEKLFF | TGTGCCAGTAGCATCCGGGGGGGGGACATCACTGAAAAACTGTTTTTT
TRBJ1-1 | NA | TRBV7-9 | TRBD1 | CASSSPTGVNTEAFF | TGTGCCAGCAGCTCCCCTACAGGGGTGAACACTGAAGCTTTCTTT
TRBJ2-7 | few | TRBV10-3 | NA | CAISESWSYEQYF | TGTGCCATCAGTGAGTCGTGGAGCTACGAGCAGTACTTC
TRBJ2-1 | NA | TRBV27 | NA | CASAAKTGIYNEQFF | TGTGCCAGCGCGGCTAAAACAGGGATCTACAATGAGCAGTTCTTC
TRBJ1-3 | NA | TRBV6-5 | NA | CASSPDTSAGNTIYF | TGTGCCAGCAGTCCTGACACATCGGCTGGAAACACCATATATTTT
TRBJ2-7 | NA | TRBV2 | TRBD1 | CASSEGPGQDEQYF | TGTGCCAGCAGTGAAGGGCCGGGACAGGACGAGCAGTACTTC
TRBJ1-6 | NA | TRBV5-1 | NA | CASSLGSAGNSPLHF | TGCGCCAGCAGCCTCGGATCCGCGGGGAATTCACCCCTCCACTTT
TRBJ2-7 | few | TRBV9 | TRBD2 | CASSVVAGVSHEQYF | TGTGCCAGCAGCGTAGTAGCGGGGGTGAGTCACGAGCAGTACTTC
TRBJ2-5 | NA | TRBV5-4 | TRBD2 | CASSFGLGQETQYF | TGTGCCAGCAGCTTCGGACTAGGGCAAGAGACCCAGTACTTC
TRBJ2-5 | NA | TRBV2 | NA | CASNPGNYQETQYF | TGTGCCAGCAATCCGGGGAACTACCAAGAGACCCAGTACTTC
TRBJ2-2 | NA | TRBV4-1 | TRBD1 | CASSRGTGGTGELFF | TGCGCCAGCAGCCGAGGGACAGGGGGCACCGGGGAGCTGTTTTTT
TRBJ1-2 | once | TRBV30 | NA | CAWSVGGGHGYTF | TGTGCCTGGAGTGTAGGGGGAGGGCATGGCTACACCTTC
TRBJ1-1 | NA | TRBV27 | NA | CASKGGGAATEAFF | TGTGCCAGCAAAGGTGGGGGCGCGGCCACTGAAGCTTTCTTT
TRBJ1-2 | NA | TRBV2 | NA | CASSGTANYGYTF | TGTGCCAGCAGTGGGACAGCTAACTATGGCTACACCTTC
TRBJ1-5 | NA | TRBV30 | NA | CAWAAYSNQPQHF | TGTGCCTGGGCGGCCTATAGCAATCAGCCCCAGCATTTT
TRBJ1-3 | NA | TRBV5-1 | TRBD1 | CASSLNPGQGRNTIYF | TGCGCCAGCAGCTTAAACCCGGGACAGGGCAGAAACACCATATATTTT
TRBJ1-1 | NA | TRBV4-1 | NA | CASSQDLQPFGTEAFF | TGCGCCAGCAGCCAAGATCTACAGCCTTTTGGCACTGAAGCTTTCTTT
TRBJ2-7 | NA | TRBV27 | TRBD2 | CASSFSPPAGGLSYEQYF | TGTGCCAGCAGTTTTTCACCTCCAGCGGGGGGCCTCTCCTACGAGCAGTACTTC
TRBJ1-1 | NA | TRBV7-9 | TRBD1 | CASSNSGQGATEAFF | TGTGCCAGCAGCAACTCGGGACAGGGGGCCACTGAAGCTTTCTTT
TRBJ2-5 | few | TRBV7-9 | NA | CASSLGRDFKETQYF | TGTGCCAGCAGCTTGGGTCGGGACTTTAAAGAGACCCAGTACTTC
TRBJ2-3 | NA | TRBV19 | NA | CASSIATSRTDTQYF | TGTGCCAGTAGTATCGCGACTAGTAGGACAGATACGCAGTATTTT